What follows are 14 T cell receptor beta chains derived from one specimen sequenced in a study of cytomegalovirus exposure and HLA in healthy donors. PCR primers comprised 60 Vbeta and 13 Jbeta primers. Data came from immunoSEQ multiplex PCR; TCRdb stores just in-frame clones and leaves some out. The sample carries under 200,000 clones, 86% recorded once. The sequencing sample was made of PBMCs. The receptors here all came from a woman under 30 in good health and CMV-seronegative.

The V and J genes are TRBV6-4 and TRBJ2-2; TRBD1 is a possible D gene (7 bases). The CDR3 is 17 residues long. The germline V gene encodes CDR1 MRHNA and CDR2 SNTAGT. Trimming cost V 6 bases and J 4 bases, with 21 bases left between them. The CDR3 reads CASSVPTPGGGTGELFF. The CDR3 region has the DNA TGTGCCAGCAGCGTACCCACCCCAGGGGGAGGCACCGGGGAGCTGTTTTTT.

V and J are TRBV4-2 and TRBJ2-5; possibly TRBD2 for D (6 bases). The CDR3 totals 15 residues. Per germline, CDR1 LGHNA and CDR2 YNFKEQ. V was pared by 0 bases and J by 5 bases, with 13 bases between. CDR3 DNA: TGTGCCAGCAGCCAAGACCGGGAGCGGGCGGAGACCCAGTACTTC. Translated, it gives CASSQDRERAETQYF.

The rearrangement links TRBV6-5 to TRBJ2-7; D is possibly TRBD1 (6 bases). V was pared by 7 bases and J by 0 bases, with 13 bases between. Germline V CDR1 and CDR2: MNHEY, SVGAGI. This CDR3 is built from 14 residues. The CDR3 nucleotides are TGTGCCAGCAAGAGAGGACAGAACTCCTACGAGCAGTACTTC. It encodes CASKRGQNSYEQYF.

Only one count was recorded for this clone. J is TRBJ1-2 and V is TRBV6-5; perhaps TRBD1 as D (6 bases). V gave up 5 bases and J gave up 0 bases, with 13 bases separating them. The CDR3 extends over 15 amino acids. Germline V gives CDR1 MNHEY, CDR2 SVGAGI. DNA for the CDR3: TGTGCCAGCAGTGCAACAGGGTTAGCTAACTATGGCTACACCTTC. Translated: CASSATGLANYGYTF.

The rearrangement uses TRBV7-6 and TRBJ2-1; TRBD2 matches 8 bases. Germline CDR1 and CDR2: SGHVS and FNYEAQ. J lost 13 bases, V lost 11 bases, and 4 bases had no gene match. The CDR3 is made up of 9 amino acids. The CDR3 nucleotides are TGTGCCCTAGCGGGTCGTCAGTTCTTC. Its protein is CALAGRQFF.

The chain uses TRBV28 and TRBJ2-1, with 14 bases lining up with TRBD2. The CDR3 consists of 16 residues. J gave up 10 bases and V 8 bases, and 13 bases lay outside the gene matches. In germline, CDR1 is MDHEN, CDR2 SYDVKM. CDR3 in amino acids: CASLLGTSGSFWEQFF. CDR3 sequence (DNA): TGTGCCAGCCTACTAGGGACTAGCGGGAGCTTTTGGGAGCAGTTCTTC.

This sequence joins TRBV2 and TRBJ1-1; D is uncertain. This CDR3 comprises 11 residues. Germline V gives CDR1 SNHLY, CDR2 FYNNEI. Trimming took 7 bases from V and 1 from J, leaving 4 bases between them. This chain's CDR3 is CASTTNTEAFF. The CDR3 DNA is TGTGCCAGCACTACGAACACTGAAGCTTTCTTT.

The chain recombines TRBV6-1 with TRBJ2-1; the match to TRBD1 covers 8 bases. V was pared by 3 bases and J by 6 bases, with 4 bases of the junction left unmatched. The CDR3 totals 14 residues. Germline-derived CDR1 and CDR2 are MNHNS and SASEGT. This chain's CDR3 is CASSEGQDPNEQFF. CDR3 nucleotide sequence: TGTGCCAGCAGTGAGGGACAGGACCCCAATGAGCAGTTCTTC.

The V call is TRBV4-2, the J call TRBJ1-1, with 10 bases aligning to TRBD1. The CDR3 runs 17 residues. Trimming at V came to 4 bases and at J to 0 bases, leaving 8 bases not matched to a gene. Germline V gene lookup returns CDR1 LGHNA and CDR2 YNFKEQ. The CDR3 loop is CASSPRGQGSMNTEAFF. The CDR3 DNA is TGTGCCAGCAGCCCGCGGGGACAGGGGTCCATGAACACTGAAGCTTTCTTT.

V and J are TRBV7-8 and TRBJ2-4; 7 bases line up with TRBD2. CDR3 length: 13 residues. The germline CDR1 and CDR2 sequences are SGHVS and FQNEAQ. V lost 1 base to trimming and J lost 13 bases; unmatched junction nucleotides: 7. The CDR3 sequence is CASSLGGGRSQYF. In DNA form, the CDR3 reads TGTGCCAGCAGCTTAGGGGGCGGGAGAAGCCAGTACTTC.

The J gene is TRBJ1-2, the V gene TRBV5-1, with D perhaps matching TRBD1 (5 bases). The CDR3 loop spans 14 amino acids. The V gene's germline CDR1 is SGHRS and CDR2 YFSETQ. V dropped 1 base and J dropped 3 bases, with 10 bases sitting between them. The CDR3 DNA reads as TGCGCCAGCAGCTTGACCAGGGATCACTATGGCTACACCTTC. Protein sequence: CASSLTRDHYGYTF.

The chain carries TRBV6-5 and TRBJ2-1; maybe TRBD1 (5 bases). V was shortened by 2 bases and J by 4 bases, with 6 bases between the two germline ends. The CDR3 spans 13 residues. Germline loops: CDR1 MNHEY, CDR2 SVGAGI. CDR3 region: CASSYGHYNEQFF. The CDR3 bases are TGTGCCAGCAGTTACGGACATTACAATGAGCAGTTCTTC.

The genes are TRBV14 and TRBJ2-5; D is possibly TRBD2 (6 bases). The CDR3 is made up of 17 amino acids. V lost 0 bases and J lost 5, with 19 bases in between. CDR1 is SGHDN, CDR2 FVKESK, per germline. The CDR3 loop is CASSQEAHLLSGETQYF. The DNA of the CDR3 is TGTGCCAGCAGCCAAGAAGCCCACCTCTTAAGCGGGGAGACCCAGTACTTC.

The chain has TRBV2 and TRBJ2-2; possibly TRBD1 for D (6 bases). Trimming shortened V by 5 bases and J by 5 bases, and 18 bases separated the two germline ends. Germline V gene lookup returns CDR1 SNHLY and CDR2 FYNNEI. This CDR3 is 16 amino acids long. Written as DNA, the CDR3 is TGTGCCAGCAGTTACTCCACAGGGTCAATAACCGGGGAGCTGTTTTTT. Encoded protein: CASSYSTGSITGELFF.